One and the same sample provided the 11 T cell receptor beta chains below, sequenced in a study of blood T cell repertoires in COVID-19. Data came from immunoSEQ multiplex PCR; TCRdb stores just in-frame clones and leaves some out. The sample records a few hundred thousand clones, less than 90% being singletons. Source material: PBMCs or T cells enriched from blood (not recorded which). The receptors come from a woman aged 55-69 years who had recovered from COVID-19.

This chain links TRBV18 with TRBJ1-2; 12 nucleotides agree with TRBD1. CDR1 and CDR2 from the germline V gene are KGHSH and LQKENI. Losses at the gene ends were 2 bases for V and 8 bases for J; bases not matched to a gene: 12. The length of the CDR3 is 17 residues. The CDR3 sequence: CASSPVTSGQGARGYTF. The CDR3 coding sequence is TGTGCCAGCTCACCAGTAACGTCGGGACAGGGGGCGCGGGGCTACACCTTC.

This clone was picked up one time. The chain couples TRBV20-1 to TRBJ2-1; 8 bases are shared with TRBD1. The CDR3 has 11 residues. After removal of 5 bases from V and 8 bases from J, the junction contained 2 bases not matched to a gene. Germline CDR1 and CDR2: DFQATT and SNEGSKA (reference sequence). The CDR3 DNA reads as TGCAGTGCTCACAGGGGGTATGAGCAGTTCTTC. Amino acid sequence: CSAHRGYEQFF.

The chain couples TRBV2 to TRBJ2-7; possible D gene TRBD2, 6 bases. Per germline, CDR1 SNHLY and CDR2 FYNNEI. Trimming pared 4 bases from V and 7 bases from J, leaving 14 bases between. CDR3 length equals 13 residues. The CDR3 loop reads CASSGFRENEQYF. CDR3 bases: TGTGCCAGCAGTGGGTTCCGGGAGAATGAGCAGTACTTC. The full variable domain, rest sourced from reference TRBV2 and TRBJ2-7, is EPEVTQTPSHQVTQMGQEVILRCVPISNHLYFYWYRQILGQKVEFLVSFYNNEISEKSEIFDDQFSVERPDGSNFTLKIRSTKLEDSAMYFCASSGFRENEQYFGPGTRLTVT.

As DNA, the CDR3 is TGTGCCAGTAGTATAGTGCGGGGAGTGAGCCAGCCCCAGCATTTT. It codes for CASSIVRGVSQPQHF. The gene calls are TRBV19 and TRBJ1-5, with D uncertain. CDR3 length: 15 amino acids. CDR1 LNHDA and CDR2 SQIVND come from the germline V gene (reference sequence). V was shortened by 1 base and J by 7 bases, with 14 bases between the two germline ends.

The rearrangement uses TRBV10-3 and TRBJ2-2; perhaps TRBD1 as D (7 bases). The CDR3 consists of 14 residues. V dropped 4 bases and J dropped 5 bases, with 11 bases sitting between them. Germline-derived CDR1 and CDR2 are ENHRY and SYGVKD. Here the CDR3 DNA reads TGTGCCATCAGTGCGGCAGGGGGGACCGGGGAGCTGTTTTTT. Protein product: CAISAAGGTGELFF.

The J gene is TRBJ2-5, the V gene TRBV9; 9 bases are a match to TRBD1. The CDR3 length is 16 residues. V gave up 0 bases and J gave up 4 bases; unmatched junction bases: 7. CDR1 is SGDLS, CDR2 YYNGEE, per germline. The DNA for the CDR3 is TGTGCCAGCAGCGTAGGGGGGACAGGGTGGGGAGAGACCCAGTACTTC. Translation gives CASSVGGTGWGETQYF.

The chain employs TRBV7-8 and TRBJ1-3; 7 bases are shared with TRBD1. V lost 1 base to trimming and J lost 7 bases; unmatched junction nucleotides: 4. Germline CDR1 reads SGHVS; CDR2 reads FQNEAQ. The CDR3 is 14 residues long. The CDR3 region is CASSLGTGVNTIYF. CDR3 nucleotide sequence: TGTGCCAGCAGCTTAGGGACAGGAGTGAACACCATATATTTT.

The chain carries TRBV5-1 and TRBJ1-2; the D gene is possibly TRBD1 (6 bases). The CDR3 runs to 12 residues. V lost 0 bases, J lost 9 bases, and 9 bases lay in between. In germline, CDR1 is SGHRS, CDR2 YFSETQ. CDR3 nucleotides: TGCGCCAGCAGCTTGGAGGGGGAGAGCTACACCTTC. The encoded protein is CASSLEGESYTF.

V gene TRBV11-2 combines with J gene TRBJ2-1, with D possibly matching TRBD1 (6 bases). The CDR3 contains 16 residues. Per germline, CDR1 SGHAT and CDR2 FQNNGV. Trimming shortened V by 5 bases and J by 0 bases, and 14 bases separated the two germline ends. The CDR3 coding sequence is TGTGCCAGCAGCCAGACCGGACAGTCCTCCTACAATGAGCAGTTCTTC. It translates to CASSQTGQSSYNEQFF.

The DNA for the CDR3 is TGCGCCAGCAGCCAATACCCGACAGGGGTAGTTTACAATCAGCCCCAGCATTTT. Translation: CASSQYPTGVVYNQPQHF. The chain employs TRBV4-1 and TRBJ1-5; 8 bases fit TRBD1. The germline CDR1 and CDR2 sequences are MGHRA and YSYEKL. V gave up 2 bases and J gave up 3 bases; unmatched junction bases: 12. This CDR3 has 18 residues.

This clone was detected once. The J gene is TRBJ1-1, the V gene TRBV5-1; D perhaps matches TRBD1 (5 bases). The germline gives CDR1 SGHRS, CDR2 YFSETQ. V was cut by 4 bases and J by 0 bases, with 19 bases left in between. The CDR3 is 17 residues long. The CDR3 region has the DNA TGCGCCAGCAGCCTCAGGGCGGTGGACACTATGAACACTGAAGCTTTCTTT. This sequence encodes CASSLRAVDTMNTEAFF. Full variable domain (remainder filled in from reference TRBV5-1 and TRBJ1-1): KAGVTQTPRYLIKTRGQQVTLSCSPISGHRSVSWYQQTPGQGLQFLFEYFSETQRNKGNFPGRFSGRQFSNSRSEMNVSTLELGDSALYLCASSLRAVDTMNTEAFFGQGTRLTVV.